This TCR beta chain was recorded in a study of T cells in Graves' hyperthyroidism and ophthalmopathy. Study findings and constraints: Ophthalmopathy prediction by the model preceded onset by a median about 6.8 months. Blood shared most expanded thyroid clonotypes above 0.001. Stable hyperthyroidism was told apart from ophthalmopathy by a model built on 13 V-J features.

Graves' hyperthyroidism without ophthalmopathy progression within 18 months was termed stable. This clonotype appeared once. Its matching antigen is unknown. The CDR3 is 14 amino acids. Germline lookup yields CDR1 ENHRY and CDR2 SYGVKD. V was cut by 10 bases and J by 3 bases, with 15 bases left in between. Amplification targeted TCR beta CDR3 regions from RNA transcripts. Initially, a first-round RT-PCR of the TCR CDR3 employed the HTBI primer set. TCRdb reprocessed the multiplex PCR reads with MiXCR, giving one entry per CDR3 protein. The data contain about 540,000 distinct CDR3 sequences, around 42% of them seen just once; the ten biggest clones take up 8.2%.

The TCR originated in a woman between 18 and 29 years old with Graves' hyperthyroidism. This chain connects TRBV10-3 to TRBJ1-4; D possibly corresponds to TRBD1 (6 bases). The specimen sequenced was peripheral blood or thyroid tissue (not recorded which). This CDR3 is CATRTGPSNEKLFF. The CDR3 nucleotides are TGTGCCACTCGAACAGGGCCATCTAATGAAAAACTGTTTTTT.